Detailed here is one T cell receptor (beta chain). This sample was included in a study of blood T cell repertoires in COVID-19. On the study more broadly: Samples of COVID-19 (acute and convalescent) were obtained from the United States, Italy and Spain. Sample material is recorded as cDNA or gDNA derived from T cells, B-cell-depleted T cells, or PBMCs.

Here immunoSEQ multiplex PCR was the method, and the copy in TCRdb shows in-frame clones only, minus some. The sample lists around 260,000 clones; roughly 90% were seen once. V lost 3 bases, J lost 0 bases, and 13 bases lay in between. The V gene's germline CDR1 is SGHRS and CDR2 YFSETQ. The CDR3 totals 17 residues. Sequences were obtained from peripheral blood. The receptor was derived from a man aged 55-75 years who had recovered from COVID-19. J is TRBJ2-6 and V is TRBV5-1; the D is unclear. DNA for the CDR3: TGCGCCAGCAGCTCCAGCCTGGGCCTCTCTGGGGCCAACGTCCTGACTTTC. The encoded protein is CASSSSLGLSGANVLTF.